Listed below are T cell receptor beta chains from one sample, sequenced in a study of blood T cell repertoires in COVID-19. The table came from immunoSEQ multiplex PCR; TCRdb's copy has only in-frame clones and leaves some out. This table has fewer than 150,000 clones, about 80% appearing once. The sample comprised peripheral blood. The receptors originated from a human donor in a cohort sampled during active COVID-19. CDR3s leave out the opening cysteine and the closing phenylalanine or tryptophan. The D gene is left open where the match is weak. Only some rows state a clone size, as once, few, many or a class for expanded clones.

v_call: TRBV25-1
clone_size: -
d_call: TRBD1
j_call: TRBJ2-7
cdr3_aa: ASSEGTDYEQY

v_call: TRBV5-1
clone_size: -
d_call: TRBD2
j_call: TRBJ2-1
cdr3_aa: ASRATTSGGATFNEQF

v_call: TRBV5-8
clone_size: -
d_call: -
j_call: TRBJ2-1
cdr3_aa: ASSLRGPSYNEQF

v_call: TRBV6-6
clone_size: -
d_call: TRBD1
j_call: TRBJ2-1
cdr3_aa: ASSYRDRLDNEQF

v_call: TRBV6-2/TRBV6-3
clone_size: -
d_call: -
j_call: TRBJ2-7
cdr3_aa: ASSQAGGSYEQY

v_call: TRBV4-2
clone_size: many
d_call: -
j_call: TRBJ2-7
cdr3_aa: ASSPQQGYEQY

v_call: TRBV11-2
clone_size: -
d_call: TRBD1
j_call: TRBJ1-5
cdr3_aa: ASSLGVGQGDQPQH

v_call: TRBV19
clone_size: once
d_call: TRBD1
j_call: TRBJ2-2
cdr3_aa: ASSSQGTGGAGELF

v_call: TRBV24-1
clone_size: -
d_call: TRBD1
j_call: TRBJ2-5
cdr3_aa: ATSDSYSQTGTEETQY

v_call: TRBV11-2
clone_size: -
d_call: TRBD2
j_call: TRBJ2-3
cdr3_aa: ASSLSGGALDTQY

v_call: TRBV6-5
clone_size: -
d_call: -
j_call: TRBJ1-4
cdr3_aa: ASSYGGREKLF

v_call: TRBV6-5
clone_size: -
d_call: -
j_call: TRBJ1-5
cdr3_aa: ASSRGRVQPQH

v_call: TRBV2
clone_size: -
d_call: -
j_call: TRBJ1-4
cdr3_aa: ASSGTSNRGEKLF

v_call: TRBV7-9
clone_size: -
d_call: -
j_call: TRBJ2-3
cdr3_aa: ASSLIPGSADTQY

v_call: TRBV5-6
clone_size: -
d_call: -
j_call: TRBJ2-7
cdr3_aa: ASSFPSSIGGADEQY

v_call: TRBV15
clone_size: -
d_call: TRBD1
j_call: TRBJ2-7
cdr3_aa: ATSIRQGSYEQY

v_call: TRBV3-1/TRBV3-2
clone_size: -
d_call: TRBD2
j_call: TRBJ2-2
cdr3_aa: ASSQVMERGGNTGELF

v_call: TRBV28
clone_size: -
d_call: -
j_call: TRBJ1-1
cdr3_aa: ASSPPYRVDTEAF

v_call: TRBV9
clone_size: once
d_call: TRBD2
j_call: TRBJ2-1
cdr3_aa: ASSPMGGAGPNEQF

v_call: TRBV15
clone_size: -
d_call: TRBD2
j_call: TRBJ2-5
cdr3_aa: ATSRELAGGGQETQY

v_call: TRBV6-6
clone_size: -
d_call: -
j_call: TRBJ2-3
cdr3_aa: ASSLGGLGTDTQY

v_call: TRBV2
clone_size: -
d_call: TRBD2
j_call: TRBJ2-5
cdr3_aa: ASSPTSGLGETQY

v_call: TRBV7-3
clone_size: once
d_call: TRBD1
j_call: TRBJ2-2
cdr3_aa: ASSLKGQGTGELF

v_call: TRBV2
clone_size: -
d_call: -
j_call: TRBJ1-6
cdr3_aa: ASSEAQGWGNSPLH

v_call: TRBV6-2/TRBV6-3
clone_size: -
d_call: -
j_call: TRBJ2-1
cdr3_aa: ASSYAGVTGGDEQF

v_call: TRBV12-3/TRBV12-4
clone_size: -
d_call: -
j_call: TRBJ1-3
cdr3_aa: ASSDGVGNTIY

v_call: TRBV5-8
clone_size: -
d_call: -
j_call: TRBJ1-1
cdr3_aa: ASSLDRVTEAF

v_call: TRBV18
clone_size: -
d_call: -
j_call: TRBJ2-2
cdr3_aa: ASSPLQGNTGELF

v_call: TRBV19
clone_size: -
d_call: TRBD1
j_call: TRBJ2-5
cdr3_aa: ASCRTGGFVEETQY

v_call: TRBV6-6
clone_size: many
d_call: -
j_call: TRBJ2-3
cdr3_aa: ASSFSDTQY

v_call: TRBV4-3
clone_size: once
d_call: TRBD1
j_call: TRBJ1-1
cdr3_aa: ASSQGQWNTEAF

v_call: TRBV7-3
clone_size: -
d_call: TRBD1
j_call: TRBJ1-3
cdr3_aa: ASSPGQGTGNTIY

v_call: TRBV6-4
clone_size: -
d_call: -
j_call: TRBJ2-2
cdr3_aa: ASSSGVNTGELF

v_call: TRBV30
clone_size: -
d_call: -
j_call: TRBJ1-6
cdr3_aa: ASRTDGNSPLH

v_call: TRBV10-3
clone_size: -
d_call: -
j_call: TRBJ2-5
cdr3_aa: ASVPGGIRGETQY

v_call: TRBV2
clone_size: -
d_call: -
j_call: TRBJ2-7
cdr3_aa: ASNSEKGPYEQY

v_call: TRBV5-1
clone_size: -
d_call: TRBD1
j_call: TRBJ1-1
cdr3_aa: ASSPGQGANTEAF

v_call: TRBV3-1/TRBV3-2
clone_size: -
d_call: TRBD1
j_call: TRBJ2-5
cdr3_aa: ASSQGAPGGETQY

v_call: TRBV20-1
clone_size: -
d_call: -
j_call: TRBJ2-7
cdr3_aa: SASLGSYEQY

v_call: TRBV11-2
clone_size: -
d_call: TRBD1
j_call: TRBJ1-5
cdr3_aa: ASSPGTGRQPQH

v_call: TRBV19
clone_size: -
d_call: -
j_call: TRBJ2-7
cdr3_aa: ASRKKGAYEQY